The entry below describes one TCR beta chain. Its antigen is currently not known. Base-call qualities are not available, and no considerably larger clone is one nucleotide away. The data derive from a study of Ad26.COV2.S vaccination and SARS-CoV-2 variants (dated by TCRdb to 2020 to 2022). With respect to the entire study: Vaccine-arm donors were drawn from COV1001, a multicentre, randomized, double-blind, placebo-controlled phase I-IIa trial of Ad26.COV2.S in healthy adults. Ad26.COV2.S was given intramuscularly at 5x10^10 or 1x10^11 viral particles, as a single shot or as two shots 56 days apart. The specificity and breadth of SARS-CoV-2-reactive T cell receptors after Ad26.COV2.S vaccination were assessed by TCRbeta repertoire sequencing. The TCR-sequenced set comprised approximately 32 samples: some 20 Ad26.COV2.S vaccine recipients, 5 placebo recipients and 8 SARS-CoV-2 convalescent individuals. Participants in the trial were split at random into five groups of five each, receiving low-dose or high-dose Ad26.COV2.S once or twice, or else placebo on both occasions. Blinding of investigators to trial group allocation was maintained during experiments and outcome assessment. Findings and caveats that apply to the study as a whole: The study was not powered to compare responses between vaccine doses or regimens. Ad26.COV2.S recipients had higher spike-specific TCR breadth than placebo recipients (P = 0.0014). Substantial breadth of spike-specific CD8+ and CD4+ T cell responses was reported after vaccination. It was noted by the authors that total T cell responses may have been underestimated by the TCR breadth and depth analyses. Vaccine and placebo recipients had similar non-spike TCR breadth, a finding consistent with the vaccine containing only spike.

Cut back by 5 bases and 2 bases, the V and J ends lie 19 bases apart. CDR1 and CDR2, looked up from the germline V gene, are MNHEY and SVGEGT. Spanning cysteine to phenylalanine, the CDR3 consists of 16 amino acids. The read is trimmed to its CDR3 DNA, 48 bases read in frame from base 1. The immunoSEQ Assay was the method used to sequence TCRbeta CDR3 regions. After extraction, genomic DNA underwent amplification by bias-controlled multiplex PCR, followed by high-throughput sequencing. The study's processing was this. To quantify the absolute abundance of each unique TCRbeta CDR3 region, sequences were collapsed and filtered. Usable DNA was measured by amplifying reference genes present in all nucleated cells, and TCRbeta template counts were normalized to that usable DNA to estimate T cell fraction. Repertoire TCRs were annotated as SARS-CoV-2-specific by exact matching of V gene, CDR3 amino acid sequence and J gene to a known reactive TCR set. The reference SARS-CoV-2 TCR set was derived from MIRA and filtered for enrichment in COVID-19-positive ImmuneCODE repertoires, a step that removed public or cross-reactive TCRs. Using the MIRA antigens, annotated TCRs were further analysed by specific ORF or by position within an ORF. Breadth was defined as the number of annotated unique rearrangements divided by the total number of unique productive rearrangements, and depth was defined as the summed frequency of the annotated unique rearrangements. Group comparisons of TCR breadth used two-sided Wilcoxon rank-sum tests. TCRdb holds this immuneACCESS table with in-frame rearrangements only. Some clones are missing; in checked studies, unresolved V genes explain under half, and the rest has no known cause. V, J and clone size reflect that table, while D and trimming were determined from the DNA. The sample profile shows 350,000 to 550,000 clones; 75% to 90% of them were found once. The top ten hold around 2.6% of the sample.

Explained via the paper, the treatment or condition label denotes: 19 received Ad26.COV2.S at low or high dose, single or two shots; a few received placebo; per-sample allocation not given. Repertoires of vaccine and placebo recipients were sequenced from samples taken on day 63 after the first injection. In Cohort 1b, about two dozen adults aged 18-55 years were enrolled at a single site in Boston, USA, between 29 July and 7 August 2020. Ad26.COV2.S was a replication-incompetent adenovirus type 26 vector expressing a prefusion-stabilized SARS-CoV-2 spike protein from the original Wuhan strain. The chain couples TRBV6-2 or TRBV6-3 to TRBJ2-7; 6 matching bases give a weak D call of TRBD2. Sequencing was performed on peripheral blood, taken in a trial of Ad26.COV2.S vaccine versus placebo. The TCR sequence derives from a person between 18 and 65 years old who received the Ad26.COV2.S COVID-19 vaccine or a placebo. The bases are TGTGCCAGCAGTGACCCCGGGACTCTCCCCCCCTACGAGCAGTACTTC. Translated, it reads CASSDPGTLPPYEQYF.